The clone carrying this TCR beta chain was recorded many times. Antigen unknown. This CDR3 is built from 12 residues. Between the trimmed V and J ends, which lost 6 bases and 10 bases, there was a span of 15 bases. Per the germline V gene, CDR1 is MNHEY and CDR2 is SVGEGT. Orbital computed tomography and thyroid ultrasound, together with serum TRAb and thyroxine and clinical symptoms, were used for diagnoses. The source of the sample is a study of T cells in Graves' hyperthyroidism and ophthalmopathy. For the study at large: Peripheral blood collection took place at initial diagnosis, before any treatment. Study-wide results and caveats: The blood repertoire included most of the expanded thyroid clonotypes above 0.001.

Using RNA transcripts as the source, TCR beta CDR3 regions were amplified. In the first-round RT-PCR of the TCR CDR3, the HTBI primer set was used. TCRdb passed the multiplex PCR reads through MiXCR, listing each CDR3 protein once. The sample yields some 570,000 distinct CDR3 sequences, approximately 17% seen once. The chain links TRBV6-2 or TRBV6-3 to TRBJ1-1; D ambiguous. The sequence was obtained from a woman aged 18 to 35 with Graves' ophthalmopathy. Input material: blood. In DNA, the CDR3 is TGTGCCAGCAGGGAGAAGGACGCGAGAGCTTTCTTT. Translation: CASREKDARAFF.